A selection of T cell receptor beta chains follows, all from one sample in a study of CD8 T cells in ankylosing spondylitis. TCRdb re-called the 5' RACE reads through MiXCR, storing one row per CDR3 protein. The sample gives 390,000 or so distinct CDR3 sequences, 20% to 25% of which show up once; roughly 16% is in the top ten. The sequenced sample was blood, either unsorted or a sorted T cell fraction (not recorded which). The origin of the receptors is a male donor with ankylosing spondylitis. CDR3s include the opening cysteine and the closing phenylalanine or tryptophan. D genes are given only for firm matches. Clone size is shown for a subset of rows, as once, few, many or a class of expanded clone.

d_call: .; clone_size: few; v_call: TRBV5-6; j_call: TRBJ1-2; cdr3_aa: CASSFGVTSNYGYTF; cdr3_nt: TGTGCCAGCAGCTTCGGAGTTACCTCTAACTATGGCTACACCTTC
d_call: TRBD1; clone_size: few; v_call: TRBV28; j_call: TRBJ1-5; cdr3_aa: CASSSTGENQPQHF; cdr3_nt: TGTGCCAGCAGTTCGACAGGGGAGAATCAGCCCCAGCATTTT
d_call: .; clone_size: .; v_call: TRBV1; j_call: TRBJ2-7; cdr3_aa: CTSSHRYEQYF; cdr3_nt: TGCACCAGCAGCCACAGATACGAGCAGTACTTC
d_call: .; clone_size: few; v_call: TRBV3-1; j_call: TRBJ1-1; cdr3_aa: CASSQVHYAEAFF; cdr3_nt: TGTGCCAGCAGCCAAGTTCACTATGCTGAAGCTTTCTTT
d_call: .; clone_size: .; v_call: TRBV5-1; j_call: TRBJ2-3; cdr3_aa: CASSLAGGINADTQYF; cdr3_nt: TGCGCCAGCAGCTTGGCTGGAGGGATCAACGCAGATACGCAGTATTTT
d_call: .; clone_size: .; v_call: TRBV7-2; j_call: TRBJ2-3; cdr3_aa: CASTQGLGDTQYF; cdr3_nt: TGTGCCAGCACCCAGGGACTGGGCGATACGCAGTATTTT
d_call: .; clone_size: .; v_call: TRBV11-2; j_call: TRBJ2-5; cdr3_aa: CASSPRPDPQETQYF; cdr3_nt: TGTGCCAGCAGCCCTAGACCAGACCCGCAAGAGACCCAGTACTTC
d_call: .; clone_size: .; v_call: TRBV5-1; j_call: TRBJ2-1; cdr3_aa: CASSFTGDTDPFYNEQFF; cdr3_nt: TGCGCCAGCAGCTTCACGGGGGACACCGACCCATTCTACAATGAGCAGTTCTTC
d_call: .; clone_size: few; v_call: TRBV5-1; j_call: TRBJ1-1; cdr3_aa: CASSLNSGGTEAFF; cdr3_nt: TGCGCCAGCAGCTTGAATTCCGGGGGCACTGAAGCTTTCTTT
d_call: .; clone_size: .; v_call: TRBV11-2; j_call: TRBJ1-2; cdr3_aa: CASSLEGSGRINYGYTF; cdr3_nt: TGTGCCAGCAGCTTAGAGGGTTCGGGTAGAATTAACTATGGCTACACCTTC
d_call: TRBD2; clone_size: .; v_call: TRBV7-8; j_call: TRBJ2-2; cdr3_aa: CASLWTSPTGELFF; cdr3_nt: TGTGCCAGCCTTTGGACTAGTCCCACCGGGGAGCTGTTTTTT
d_call: .; clone_size: .; v_call: TRBV27; j_call: TRBJ1-5; cdr3_aa: CASHPVRSEPNQPQHF; cdr3_nt: TGTGCCAGCCACCCAGTCCGAAGTGAGCCCAATCAGCCCCAGCATTTT
d_call: .; clone_size: .; v_call: TRBV6-2/TRBV6-3; j_call: TRBJ2-7; cdr3_aa: CASRVLPKNEQYF; cdr3_nt: TGTGCCAGCCGAGTTCTGCCTAAGAACGAGCAGTACTTC
d_call: .; clone_size: .; v_call: TRBV30; j_call: TRBJ2-7; cdr3_aa: CARKGESSYEQYF; cdr3_nt: TGTGCCCGCAAGGGGGAGAGCTCCTACGAGCAGTACTTC
d_call: .; clone_size: .; v_call: TRBV20-1; j_call: TRBJ1-5; cdr3_aa: CSAREFRGTNQPQHF; cdr3_nt: TGCAGTGCTAGAGAGTTTCGGGGAACCAATCAGCCCCAGCATTTT
d_call: TRBD1; clone_size: few; v_call: TRBV20-1; j_call: TRBJ2-5; cdr3_aa: CSAFGQGEETQYF; cdr3_nt: TGCAGTGCTTTCGGACAGGGGGAAGAGACCCAGTACTTC
d_call: .; clone_size: .; v_call: TRBV6-5; j_call: TRBJ1-4; cdr3_aa: CASSYGQGGEKLFF; cdr3_nt: TGTGCCAGCAGTTACGGGCAGGGAGGGGAAAAACTGTTTTTT
d_call: .; clone_size: .; v_call: TRBV12-3/TRBV12-4; j_call: TRBJ2-5; cdr3_aa: CASSLQGQETQYF; cdr3_nt: TGTGCCAGCAGTTTACAGGGCCAAGAGACCCAGTACTTC
d_call: TRBD1; clone_size: many; v_call: TRBV12-3/TRBV12-4; j_call: TRBJ2-2; cdr3_aa: CATNWGQGYTGELFF; cdr3_nt: TGTGCCACCAATTGGGGACAGGGGTACACCGGGGAGCTGTTTTTT
d_call: .; clone_size: few; v_call: TRBV5-5; j_call: TRBJ2-7; cdr3_aa: CASSFRVQGSNEQYF; cdr3_nt: TGTGCCAGCAGCTTCAGAGTTCAGGGGAGTAACGAGCAGTACTTC
d_call: .; clone_size: .; v_call: TRBV24-1; j_call: TRBJ2-5; cdr3_aa: CATSDFAQGRETQYF; cdr3_nt: TGTGCCACCAGTGATTTTGCGCAGGGGAGGGAGACCCAGTACTTC
d_call: TRBD2; clone_size: .; v_call: TRBV6-2/TRBV6-3; j_call: TRBJ2-3; cdr3_aa: CASRPRLASFLDTQYF; cdr3_nt: TGTGCCAGCAGGCCGCGACTAGCGTCGTTTTTAGATACGCAGTATTTT
d_call: .; clone_size: .; v_call: TRBV5-4; j_call: TRBJ2-1; cdr3_aa: CASSLPTGSTNEQFF; cdr3_nt: TGTGCCAGCAGCCTGCCCACGGGATCTACCAATGAGCAGTTCTTC
d_call: .; clone_size: .; v_call: TRBV7-9; j_call: TRBJ2-1; cdr3_aa: CASSLDFNNEQFF; cdr3_nt: TGTGCCAGCAGCTTAGACTTTAACAATGAGCAGTTCTTC
d_call: .; clone_size: many; v_call: TRBV29-1; j_call: TRBJ2-7; cdr3_aa: CSVVRVDYEQYF; cdr3_nt: TGCAGCGTCGTTCGGGTCGACTACGAGCAGTACTTC
d_call: .; clone_size: .; v_call: TRBV7-9; j_call: TRBJ2-7; cdr3_aa: CASSHTRGAYEQYF; cdr3_nt: TGTGCCAGCAGCCACACACGGGGCGCCTACGAGCAGTACTTC
d_call: TRBD2; clone_size: .; v_call: TRBV4-3; j_call: TRBJ2-7; cdr3_aa: CASSPGRIETYEQYF; cdr3_nt: TGCGCCAGCAGCCCCGGGAGGATTGAAACCTACGAGCAGTACTTC
d_call: .; clone_size: .; v_call: TRBV9; j_call: TRBJ2-7; cdr3_aa: CASSVGGQATYYEQYF; cdr3_nt: TGTGCCAGCAGCGTAGGAGGGCAGGCGACTTACTACGAGCAGTACTTC
d_call: .; clone_size: .; v_call: TRBV11-2; j_call: TRBJ2-7; cdr3_aa: CASSLERNTYEQYF; cdr3_nt: TGTGCCAGCAGCTTAGAACGGAACACCTACGAGCAGTACTTC
d_call: .; clone_size: few; v_call: TRBV12-3/TRBV12-4; j_call: TRBJ1-6; cdr3_aa: CASSFQGKHSPLHF; cdr3_nt: TGTGCCAGCAGTTTCCAGGGGAAGCATTCACCCCTCCACTTT
d_call: .; clone_size: .; v_call: TRBV12-3/TRBV12-4; j_call: TRBJ1-1; cdr3_aa: CASSLRVENTEAFF; cdr3_nt: TGTGCCAGCAGTTTGAGGGTTGAGAACACTGAAGCTTTCTTT
d_call: TRBD2; clone_size: .; v_call: TRBV7-2; j_call: TRBJ2-1; cdr3_aa: CASSLAPDGGNEQFF; cdr3_nt: TGTGCCAGCAGCTTAGCACCCGACGGGGGGAATGAGCAGTTCTTC
d_call: .; clone_size: .; v_call: TRBV27; j_call: TRBJ2-3; cdr3_aa: CASRRAGVPQADTQYF; cdr3_nt: TGTGCCAGCAGGAGAGCAGGGGTCCCCCAGGCAGATACGCAGTATTTT
d_call: TRBD2; clone_size: .; v_call: TRBV29-1; j_call: TRBJ2-4; cdr3_aa: CSVVGSGRAKNIQYF; cdr3_nt: TGCAGCGTTGTAGGAAGCGGGAGGGCCAAAAACATTCAGTACTTC
d_call: .; clone_size: .; v_call: TRBV9; j_call: TRBJ2-4; cdr3_aa: CASSVGQVANIQYF; cdr3_nt: TGTGCCAGCAGCGTAGGGCAGGTGGCAAACATTCAGTACTTC
d_call: .; clone_size: once; v_call: TRBV5-6; j_call: TRBJ2-7; cdr3_aa: CASSLIIKGEQYF; cdr3_nt: TGTGCCAGCAGCTTAATAATTAAAGGCGAGCAGTACTTC
d_call: .; clone_size: .; v_call: TRBV2; j_call: TRBJ1-2; cdr3_aa: CASSILLVTPYGYTF; cdr3_nt: TGTGCCAGCAGTATCCTCTTGGTAACCCCCTATGGCTACACCTTC
d_call: TRBD1; clone_size: .; v_call: TRBV20-1; j_call: TRBJ2-7; cdr3_aa: CSARGTRGPIYEQYF; cdr3_nt: TGCAGTGCTAGGGGGACGAGGGGGCCTATCTACGAGCAGTACTTC
d_call: TRBD2; clone_size: .; v_call: TRBV10-2; j_call: TRBJ2-1; cdr3_aa: CASSESRGTSGTYNEQFF; cdr3_nt: TGCGCCAGCAGTGAGAGCCGCGGGACTAGCGGGACATACAATGAGCAGTTCTTC
d_call: .; clone_size: few; v_call: TRBV5-1; j_call: TRBJ2-3; cdr3_aa: CASSAGLSQDADTQYF; cdr3_nt: TGCGCCAGCAGCGCGGGACTCTCCCAGGATGCAGATACGCAGTATTTT
d_call: TRBD2; clone_size: few; v_call: TRBV5-6; j_call: TRBJ2-3; cdr3_aa: CASSWGTGSGGTQYF; cdr3_nt: TGTGCCAGCAGCTGGGGGACTGGATCGGGAGGTACGCAGTATTTT
d_call: .; clone_size: .; v_call: TRBV7-9; j_call: TRBJ2-5; cdr3_aa: CASTGQETQYF; cdr3_nt: TGTGCCAGCACTGGCCAAGAGACCCAGTACTTC
d_call: TRBD2; clone_size: many; v_call: TRBV12-3/TRBV12-4; j_call: TRBJ2-1; cdr3_aa: CASSPVAGSRNEQFF; cdr3_nt: TGTGCCAGCAGTCCCGTAGCGGGCTCTCGCAATGAGCAGTTCTTC
d_call: TRBD2; clone_size: .; v_call: TRBV10-3; j_call: TRBJ2-7; cdr3_aa: CAISFPLAGGLPYEQYF; cdr3_nt: TGTGCCATCAGTTTTCCACTAGCGGGAGGGCTTCCCTACGAGCAGTACTTC
d_call: .; clone_size: .; v_call: TRBV5-1; j_call: TRBJ1-1; cdr3_aa: CASSKILMGNTEAFF; cdr3_nt: TGCGCCAGCAGCAAAATCTTGATGGGGAACACTGAAGCTTTCTTT
d_call: TRBD1; clone_size: few; v_call: TRBV5-1; j_call: TRBJ2-7; cdr3_aa: CASSHDTGVLEQYF; cdr3_nt: TGCGCCAGCAGTCATGATACAGGGGTTCTCGAGCAGTACTTC
d_call: TRBD2; clone_size: many; v_call: TRBV5-1; j_call: TRBJ2-3; cdr3_aa: CASEAGLAGDTQYF; cdr3_nt: TGCGCCAGTGAAGCGGGACTAGCGGGAGATACGCAGTATTTT
d_call: .; clone_size: .; v_call: TRBV5-1; j_call: TRBJ2-7; cdr3_aa: CASSLVSSVSYEQYF; cdr3_nt: TGCGCCAGCAGCTTGGTCTCTAGCGTATCCTACGAGCAGTACTTC
d_call: .; clone_size: .; v_call: TRBV12-3/TRBV12-4; j_call: TRBJ2-1; cdr3_aa: CASSLAGRAIYNEQFF; cdr3_nt: TGTGCCAGCAGTTTAGCCGGACGCGCGATCTACAATGAGCAGTTCTTC
d_call: .; clone_size: .; v_call: TRBV28; j_call: TRBJ2-2; cdr3_aa: CASSSYLGRRTNTGELFF; cdr3_nt: TGTGCCAGCAGTTCCTATTTGGGACGGCGTACGAACACCGGGGAGCTGTTTTTT
d_call: TRBD2; clone_size: few; v_call: TRBV5-1; j_call: TRBJ2-1; cdr3_aa: CASTWGGTSGRSSSYNEQFF; cdr3_nt: TGCGCCAGCACCTGGGGGGGGACTAGCGGGAGAAGTAGTTCCTACAATGAGCAGTTCTTC
d_call: .; clone_size: .; v_call: TRBV28; j_call: TRBJ2-1; cdr3_aa: CASRVGGNFNEQFF; cdr3_nt: TGTGCCAGCCGTGTTGGAGGAAATTTTAATGAGCAGTTCTTC
d_call: TRBD2; clone_size: .; v_call: TRBV7-2; j_call: TRBJ2-7; cdr3_aa: CASSLTSDLALNEQYF; cdr3_nt: TGTGCCAGCAGCTTGACTAGCGACCTGGCTCTTAACGAGCAGTACTTC
d_call: TRBD1; clone_size: few; v_call: TRBV12-3/TRBV12-4; j_call: TRBJ2-2; cdr3_aa: CASRRGTGDTGELFF; cdr3_nt: TGTGCCAGCAGACGCGGGACAGGGGACACCGGGGAGCTGTTTTTT
d_call: .; clone_size: .; v_call: TRBV5-1; j_call: TRBJ2-7; cdr3_aa: CASTNWGGDYEQYF; cdr3_nt: TGCGCCAGCACCAATTGGGGCGGAGACTACGAGCAGTACTTC
d_call: TRBD1; clone_size: many; v_call: TRBV3-1; j_call: TRBJ1-1; cdr3_aa: CASSPRGQGALGAFF; cdr3_nt: TGTGCCAGCAGTCCAAGGGGACAGGGGGCACTTGGAGCTTTCTTT